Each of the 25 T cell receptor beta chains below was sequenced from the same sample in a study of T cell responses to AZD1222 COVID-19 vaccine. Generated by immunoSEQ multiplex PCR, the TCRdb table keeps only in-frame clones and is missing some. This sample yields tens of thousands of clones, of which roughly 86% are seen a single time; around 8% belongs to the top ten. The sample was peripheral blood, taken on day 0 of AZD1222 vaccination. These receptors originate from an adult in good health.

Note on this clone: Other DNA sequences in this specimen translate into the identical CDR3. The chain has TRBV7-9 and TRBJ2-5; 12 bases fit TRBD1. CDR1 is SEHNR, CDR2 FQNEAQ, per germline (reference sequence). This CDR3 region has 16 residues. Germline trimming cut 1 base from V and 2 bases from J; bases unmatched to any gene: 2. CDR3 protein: CASSLGDRGLQETQYF. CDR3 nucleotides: TGTGCCAGCAGCTTAGGGGACAGGGGGCTACAAGAGACCCAGTACTTC.

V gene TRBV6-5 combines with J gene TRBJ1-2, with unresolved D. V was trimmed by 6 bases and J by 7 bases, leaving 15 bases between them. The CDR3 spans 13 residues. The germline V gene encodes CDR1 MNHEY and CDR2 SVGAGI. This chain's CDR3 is CASSHGGQGGYTF. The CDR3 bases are TGTGCCAGCAGCCACGGAGGCCAAGGTGGCTACACCTTC.

Here the CDR3 reads CASSLDPSGSYEQYF. The CDR3 coding sequence is TGTGCCAGCAGCTTGGATCCTAGCGGGAGTTACGAGCAGTACTTC. V usage is TRBV5-6 and J usage is TRBJ2-7, with 10 bases aligning to TRBD2. The CDR3 length is 15 residues. Germline loops: CDR1 SGHDT, CDR2 YYEEEE. V shed 0 bases, J shed 4 bases, and the junction held 4 bases outside the gene matches.

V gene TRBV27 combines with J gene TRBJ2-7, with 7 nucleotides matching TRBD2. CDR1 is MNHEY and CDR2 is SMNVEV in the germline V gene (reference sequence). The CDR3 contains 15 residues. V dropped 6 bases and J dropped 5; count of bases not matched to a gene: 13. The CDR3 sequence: CASSPWAGDPHEQYF. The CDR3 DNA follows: TGTGCCAGCAGCCCATGGGCGGGAGACCCCCACGAGCAGTACTTC.

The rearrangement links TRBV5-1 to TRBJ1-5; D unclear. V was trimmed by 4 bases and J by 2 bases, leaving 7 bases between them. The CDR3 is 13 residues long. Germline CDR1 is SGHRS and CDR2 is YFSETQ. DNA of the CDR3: TGCGCCAGCAGCCCGGGTGGCAATCAGCCCCAGCATTTT. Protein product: CASSPGGNQPQHF.

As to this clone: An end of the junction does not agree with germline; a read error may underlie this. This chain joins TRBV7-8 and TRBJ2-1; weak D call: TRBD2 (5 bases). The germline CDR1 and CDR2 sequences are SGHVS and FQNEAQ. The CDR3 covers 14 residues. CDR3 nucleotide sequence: TGTGCCAACAGCTTAGCGCAAAGATACAATGAGCAGTTCTTC. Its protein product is CANSLAQRYNEQFF.

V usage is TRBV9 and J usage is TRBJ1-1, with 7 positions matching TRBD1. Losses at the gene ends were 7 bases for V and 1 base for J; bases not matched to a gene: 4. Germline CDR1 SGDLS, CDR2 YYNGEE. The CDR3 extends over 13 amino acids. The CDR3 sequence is CASGGQQNTEAFF. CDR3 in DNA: TGTGCCAGCGGGGGACAGCAGAACACTGAAGCTTTCTTT. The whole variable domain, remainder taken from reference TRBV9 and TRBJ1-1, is DSGVTQTPKHLITATGQRVTLRCSPRSGDLSVYWYQQSLDQGLQFLIQYYNGEERAKGNILERFSAQQFPDLHSELNLSSLELGDSALYFCASGGQQNTEAFFGQGTRLTVV.

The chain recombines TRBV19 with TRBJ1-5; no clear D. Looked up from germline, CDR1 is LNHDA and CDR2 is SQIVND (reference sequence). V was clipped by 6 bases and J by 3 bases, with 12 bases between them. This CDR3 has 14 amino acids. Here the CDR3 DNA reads TGTGCCAGTAGGATGGGCAGGCTCAATCAGCCCCAGCATTTT. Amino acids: CASRMGRLNQPQHF. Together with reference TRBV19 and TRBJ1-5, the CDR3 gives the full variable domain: DGGITQSPKYLFRKEGQNVTLSCEQNLNHDAMYWYRQDPGQGLRLIYYSQIVNDFQKGDIAEGYSVSREKKESFPLTVTSAQKNPTAFYLCASRMGRLNQPQHFGDGTRLSIL.

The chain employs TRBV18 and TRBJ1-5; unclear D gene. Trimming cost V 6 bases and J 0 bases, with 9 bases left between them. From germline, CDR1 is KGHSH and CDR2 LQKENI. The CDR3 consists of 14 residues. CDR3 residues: CASSRDDSNQPQHF. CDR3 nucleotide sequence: TGTGCCAGCTCGCGGGATGATAGCAATCAGCCCCAGCATTTT.

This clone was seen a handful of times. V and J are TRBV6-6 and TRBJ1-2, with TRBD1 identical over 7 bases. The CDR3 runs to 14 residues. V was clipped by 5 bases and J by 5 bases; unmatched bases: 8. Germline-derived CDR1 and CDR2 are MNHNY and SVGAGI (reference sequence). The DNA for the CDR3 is TGTGCCAGCAGTACACCGGGACAGATATATGGCTACACCTTC. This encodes CASSTPGQIYGYTF.

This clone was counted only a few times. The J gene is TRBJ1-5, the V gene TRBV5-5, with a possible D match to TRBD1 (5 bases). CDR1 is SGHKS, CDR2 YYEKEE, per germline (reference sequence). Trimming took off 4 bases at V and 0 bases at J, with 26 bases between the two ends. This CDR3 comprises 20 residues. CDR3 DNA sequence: TGTGCCAGCAGCCCCGACCCCGGGCAAACAGGAATTCATAGCAATCAGCCCCAGCATTTT. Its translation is CASSPDPGQTGIHSNQPQHF.

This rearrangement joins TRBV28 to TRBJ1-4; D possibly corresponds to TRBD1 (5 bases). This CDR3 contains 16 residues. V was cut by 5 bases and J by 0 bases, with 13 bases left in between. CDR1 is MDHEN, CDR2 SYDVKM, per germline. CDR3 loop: CASSPRGEATNEKLFF. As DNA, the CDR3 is TGTGCCAGCAGTCCGCGAGGGGAAGCAACTAATGAAAAACTGTTTTTT. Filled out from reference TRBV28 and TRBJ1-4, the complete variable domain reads DVKVTQSSRYLVKRTGEKVFLECVQDMDHENMFWYRQDPGLGLRLIYFSYDVKMKEKGDIPEGYSVSREKKERFSLILESASTNQTSMYLCASSPRGEATNEKLFFGSGTQLSVL.

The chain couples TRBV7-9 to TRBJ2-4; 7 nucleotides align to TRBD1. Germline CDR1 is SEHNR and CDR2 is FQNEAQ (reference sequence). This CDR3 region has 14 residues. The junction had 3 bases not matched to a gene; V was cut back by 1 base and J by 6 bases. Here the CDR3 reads CASSLEGARNIQYF. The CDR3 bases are TGTGCCAGCAGCTTAGAGGGGGCGAGAAACATTCAGTACTTC. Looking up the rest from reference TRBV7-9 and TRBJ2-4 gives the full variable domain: DTGVSQNPRHKITKRGQNVTFRCDPISEHNRLYWYRQTLGQGPEFLTYFQNEAQLEKSRLLSDRFSAERPKGSFSTLEIQRTEQGDSAMYLCASSLEGARNIQYFGAGTRLSVL.

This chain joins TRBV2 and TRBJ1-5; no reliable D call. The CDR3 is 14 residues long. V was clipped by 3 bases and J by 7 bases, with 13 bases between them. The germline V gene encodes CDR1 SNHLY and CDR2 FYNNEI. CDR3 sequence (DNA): TGTGCCAGCAGTGATGTGACCCCGGGGCAGCCCCAGCATTTT. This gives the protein CASSDVTPGQPQHF.

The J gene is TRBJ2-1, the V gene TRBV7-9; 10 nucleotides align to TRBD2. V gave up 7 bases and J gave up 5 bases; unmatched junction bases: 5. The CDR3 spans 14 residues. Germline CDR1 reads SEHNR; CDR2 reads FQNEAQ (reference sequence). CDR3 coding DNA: TGTGCCAGCACCACTAGCGGGGACGACAATGAGCAGTTCTTC. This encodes CASTTSGDDNEQFF.

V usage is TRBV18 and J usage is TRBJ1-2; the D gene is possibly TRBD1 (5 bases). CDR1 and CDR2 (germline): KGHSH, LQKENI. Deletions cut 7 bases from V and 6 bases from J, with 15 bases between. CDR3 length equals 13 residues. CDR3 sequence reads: CASLRDRTDGYTF. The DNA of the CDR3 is TGTGCCAGCTTACGGGACCGGACCGATGGCTACACCTTC.

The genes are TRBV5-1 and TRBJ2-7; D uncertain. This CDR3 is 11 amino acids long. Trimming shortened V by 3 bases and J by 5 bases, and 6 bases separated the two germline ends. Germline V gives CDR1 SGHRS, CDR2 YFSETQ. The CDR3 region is CASSSWDEQYF. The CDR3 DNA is TGCGCCAGCAGCTCCTGGGACGAGCAGTACTTC.

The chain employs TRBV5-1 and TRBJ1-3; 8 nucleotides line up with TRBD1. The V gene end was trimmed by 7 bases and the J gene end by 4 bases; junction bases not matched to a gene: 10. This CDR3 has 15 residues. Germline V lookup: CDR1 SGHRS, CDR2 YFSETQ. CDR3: CASCVGRDRGNTIYF. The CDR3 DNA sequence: TGCGCCAGCTGTGTGGGCCGGGACAGGGGAAACACCATATATTTT.

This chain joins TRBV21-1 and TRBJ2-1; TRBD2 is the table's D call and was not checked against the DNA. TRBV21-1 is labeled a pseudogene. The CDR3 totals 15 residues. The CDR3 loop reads CATPLRLAGYNEQFF. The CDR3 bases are TGTGCCACCCCGTTGCGGCTAGCTGGATACAATGAGCAGTTCTTC.

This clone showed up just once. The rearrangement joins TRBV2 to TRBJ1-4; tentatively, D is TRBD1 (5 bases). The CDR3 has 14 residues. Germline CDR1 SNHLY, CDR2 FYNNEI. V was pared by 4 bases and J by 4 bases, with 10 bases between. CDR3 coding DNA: TGTGCCAGCAGTGGGGCAGGGAATAATGAAAAACTGTTTTTT. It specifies CASSGAGNNEKLFF.

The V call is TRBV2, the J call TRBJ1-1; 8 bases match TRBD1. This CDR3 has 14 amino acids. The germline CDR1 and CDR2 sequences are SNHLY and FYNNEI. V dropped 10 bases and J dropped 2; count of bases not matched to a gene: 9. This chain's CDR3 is CATCRGQANTEAFF. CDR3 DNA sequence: TGTGCCACATGTAGGGGACAGGCAAACACTGAAGCTTTCTTT.

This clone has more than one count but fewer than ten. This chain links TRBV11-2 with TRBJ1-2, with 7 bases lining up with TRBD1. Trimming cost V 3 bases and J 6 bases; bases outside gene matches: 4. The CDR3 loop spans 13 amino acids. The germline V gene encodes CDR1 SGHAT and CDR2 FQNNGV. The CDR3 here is CASSLDRWDGYTF. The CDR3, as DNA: TGTGCCAGCAGCTTGGACAGGTGGGATGGCTACACCTTC.

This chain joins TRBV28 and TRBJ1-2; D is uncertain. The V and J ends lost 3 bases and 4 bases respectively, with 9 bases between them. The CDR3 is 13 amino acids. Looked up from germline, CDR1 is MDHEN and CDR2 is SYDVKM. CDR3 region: CASSLAEVYGYTF. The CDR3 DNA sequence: TGTGCCAGCAGTTTGGCAGAGGTCTATGGCTACACCTTC.

The CDR3 loop is CASSLNRAYTEAFF. The DNA for the CDR3 is TGTGCCAGCAGCTTAAACAGGGCCTACACTGAAGCTTTCTTT. This chain links TRBV7-6 with TRBJ1-1; TRBD1 is a possible D gene (6 bases). The CDR3 runs to 14 residues. Trimming stripped 2 bases from V and 3 bases from J, with 10 bases between. The germline V gene has CDR1 SGHVS and CDR2 FNYEAQ.

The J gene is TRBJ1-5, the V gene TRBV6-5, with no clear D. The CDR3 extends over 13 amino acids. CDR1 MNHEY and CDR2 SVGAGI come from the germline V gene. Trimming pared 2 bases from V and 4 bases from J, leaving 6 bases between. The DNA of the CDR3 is TGTGCCAGCAGTTACCAGGAAAATCAGCCCCAGCATTTT. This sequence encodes CASSYQENQPQHF.